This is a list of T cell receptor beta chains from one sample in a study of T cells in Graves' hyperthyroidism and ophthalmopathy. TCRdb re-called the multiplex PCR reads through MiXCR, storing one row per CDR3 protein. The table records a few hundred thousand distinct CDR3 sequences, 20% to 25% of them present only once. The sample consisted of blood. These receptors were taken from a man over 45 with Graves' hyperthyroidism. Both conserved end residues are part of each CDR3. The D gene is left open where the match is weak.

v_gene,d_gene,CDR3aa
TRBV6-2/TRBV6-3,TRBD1,CASGQGEQPQHF
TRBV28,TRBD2,CASSLLHRTSGNSYEQYF
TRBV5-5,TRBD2,CASSLIRDYSISTDTQYF
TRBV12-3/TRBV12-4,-,CASAMRATDTQYF
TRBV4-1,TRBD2,CASTLAGTSGSNEQFF
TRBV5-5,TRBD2,CASSSGRTSGSWNEQFF
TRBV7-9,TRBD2,CASNEYRSGRPYNEQFF
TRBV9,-,CASSVDSTQYF
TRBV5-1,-,CASSLVSRVEDTQYF
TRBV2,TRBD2,CASTLADGKRDEQFF
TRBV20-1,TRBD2,CSASAGTSMADTQYF
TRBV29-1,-,CSVAQGEAQPQHF
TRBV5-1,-,CASSPTGQAIYGYTF
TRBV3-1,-,CASSPGGGHGSEAFF
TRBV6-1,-,CASSEDSSGANVLTF
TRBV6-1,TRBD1,CASSPQGKKLFF